Presented here are 12 T cell receptor beta chains from one specimen sequenced in a study of blood T cell repertoires in COVID-19. TCRdb's table, derived via immunoSEQ multiplex PCR, lists solely in-frame clones and lacks some. This sample has under 150,000 clones, with 65% to 85% found just once. The specimen was peripheral blood. All receptors come from a man older than 75 with active or convalescent COVID-19.

The chain has TRBV28 and TRBJ2-7; 7 bases agree with TRBD2. Germline values: CDR1 MDHEN, CDR2 SYDVKM. J gave up 7 bases and V 5 bases, and 14 bases lay outside the gene matches. The CDR3 runs to 15 residues. The CDR3 protein is CASSLLGLGSWEQYF. Written as DNA, the CDR3 is TGTGCCAGCAGTCTCCTTGGACTAGGGTCCTGGGAGCAGTACTTC.

This clone was counted only a few times. The chain recombines TRBV7-2 with TRBJ1-6; D gene ambiguous. V dropped 1 base and J dropped 7 bases, with 11 bases sitting between them. This CDR3 comprises 15 residues. CDR1 and CDR2 (germline): SGHTA, FQGNSA. CDR3 sequence reads: CASSLEAGANSPLHF. The CDR3 DNA follows: TGTGCCAGCAGCTTAGAAGCGGGCGCAAATTCACCCCTCCACTTT.

The chain carries TRBV3-1 (or the pseudogene TRBV3-2) and TRBJ2-7; 7 positions agree with TRBD1. The V gene's germline CDR1 is LGHDT and CDR2 YNNKEL (reference sequence). The V gene end was trimmed by 3 bases and the J gene end by 8 bases; junction bases not matched to a gene: 7. This CDR3 has 13 residues. The CDR3 is CASSQTDRFQQYF. The CDR3 DNA is TGTGCCAGCAGCCAGACGGACAGGTTCCAGCAGTACTTC.

This clone has just one count. The genes are TRBV27 and TRBJ1-6; 11 bases match TRBD1. The CDR3 sequence is 15 residues long. Germline CDR1 MNHEY, CDR2 SMNVEV (reference sequence). V shed 4 bases, J shed 10 bases, and the junction held 6 bases outside the gene matches. The CDR3 DNA reads as TGTGCCAGCAGTTCCGGGACAGGGGGGAGGTCACCCCTCCACTTT. It specifies CASSSGTGGRSPLHF.

This sequence joins TRBV7-2 and TRBJ1-1; D may be TRBD1 (5 bases). V lost 8 bases, J lost 10 bases, and 17 bases lay in between. The CDR3 is made up of 12 amino acids. Germline values: CDR1 SGHTA, CDR2 FQGNSA. CDR3 DNA: TGTGCCAGCGGAGACGCCGGGGGGAGAGCTTTCTTT. This encodes CASGDAGGRAFF. Based on the CDR3 plus reference TRBV7-2 and TRBJ1-1, the full variable domain is GAGVSQSPSNKVTEKGKDVELRCDPISGHTALYWYRQSLGQGLEFLIYFQGNSAPDKSGLPSDRFSAERTGGSVSTLTIQRTQQEDSAVYLCASGDAGGRAFFGQGTRLTVV.

The rearrangement uses TRBV10-3 and TRBJ1-2, with D tentatively TRBD1 (6 bases). CDR3 length equals 14 residues. Germline-derived CDR1 and CDR2 are ENHRY and SYGVKD. V dropped 0 bases and J dropped 4 bases, with 9 bases sitting between them. DNA for the CDR3: TGTGCCATCAGTGAGTCCGAAGGGGGCTATGGCTACACCTTC. Translated, it gives CAISESEGGYGYTF.

The table lists this clone with a few counts. The V and J genes are TRBV6-5 and TRBJ1-2; D is undetermined. The CDR3 runs 12 residues. Germline CDR1 reads MNHEY; CDR2 reads SVGAGI. Trimming shortened V by 6 bases and J by 8 bases, and 13 bases separated the two germline ends. The DNA for the CDR3 is TGTGCCAGCAGGCAGGACTCGGGAGGCTACACCTTC. It translates to CASRQDSGGYTF.

This clone was counted a single time. The chain uses TRBV7-9 and TRBJ2-5; 13 bases line up with TRBD2. V lost 5 bases and J lost 4; bases outside the gene matches: 4. The CDR3 is 15 amino acids. CDR1 SEHNR and CDR2 FQNEAQ come from the germline V gene (reference sequence). The chain's CDR3 is CASSRWTSGGETQYF. Written as DNA, the CDR3 is TGTGCCAGCAGCCGATGGACTAGCGGGGGAGAGACCCAGTACTTC.

The CDR3 nucleotides are TGCGCCAGCAGCCAAATTACTAGCGGGGGGGCCCAAGAGACCCAGTACTTC. This encodes CASSQITSGGAQETQYF. This sequence joins TRBV4-3 and TRBJ2-5; 13 nucleotides align to TRBD2. J lost 1 base, V lost 2 bases, and 4 bases had no gene match. Per the germline V gene, CDR1 is LGHNA and CDR2 is YSLEER. The CDR3 extends over 17 amino acids.

The genes are TRBV14 and TRBJ2-2, with D tentatively TRBD1 (5 bases). Germline CDR1 reads SGHDN; CDR2 reads FVKESK. Trimming cost V 3 bases and J 3 bases, with 14 bases left between them. This CDR3 has 16 amino acids. The CDR3 DNA sequence: TGTGCCAGCAGCCATCCCGAGCTAGGGGACACCGGGGAGCTGTTTTTT. Residues: CASSHPELGDTGELFF.

V is TRBV4-1 and J is TRBJ1-3, with 7 bases fitting TRBD1. With V trimmed by 4 bases and J by 0 bases, 9 bases remained unmatched. CDR1 is MGHRA, CDR2 YSYEKL, per germline. The CDR3 extends over 17 amino acids. In DNA, the CDR3 is TGCGCCAGCAGCCGCTATCCACAGGGGACCTCTGGAAACACCATATATTTT. Protein sequence: CASSRYPQGTSGNTIYF.

This clone was observed once. The chain uses TRBV7-3 and TRBJ1-1, with TRBD1 as a possible D gene (5 bases). The V gene lost 1 base and the J gene lost 4 bases, with 13 bases spanning the gap. The CDR3 covers 15 residues. Germline lookup yields CDR1 SGHTA and CDR2 FQGTGA. The CDR3 loop is CASSLNGGTLTEAFF. In DNA form, the CDR3 reads TGTGCCAGCAGCTTAAATGGAGGGACCCTCACTGAAGCTTTCTTT.